The T cell receptor beta chain described here comes from a study of shared clonotypes between healthy human individuals. Turning to the study itself: CD8 memory received one plate per donor, CD8 naive two, CD4 memory three and CD4 naive three. Notes on the study in general: Genetic and exposure-history diversity was limited by the few donors. Roughly 5% of naive CD4 clonotypes were shared across a handful of donors.

The germline gives CDR1 SGHDN, CDR2 FVKESK. The CDR3 loop spans 14 amino acids. The trim removed 3 bases at V and 4 bases at J, leaving 3 bases unmatched. The table came from immunoSEQ multiplex PCR; TCRdb's copy has only in-frame clones and leaves some out. The repertoire consists of nearly 750,000 clones, with roughly two thirds occurring once and the leading ten covering approximately 2%. This clone showed up many times. The antigen remains undetermined. This chain links TRBV14 with TRBJ2-1; TRBD1 aligns across 7 bases. The source material was memory CD4+ T cells sorted from blood. Subset specified: CD45RA-negative fraction. The receptor's source is a woman aged 30 to 39 in good health. The CDR3 bases are TGTGCCAGCAGCCATGGACAGGTTTACAATGAGCAGTTCTTC. Translating it yields CASSHGQVYNEQFF.